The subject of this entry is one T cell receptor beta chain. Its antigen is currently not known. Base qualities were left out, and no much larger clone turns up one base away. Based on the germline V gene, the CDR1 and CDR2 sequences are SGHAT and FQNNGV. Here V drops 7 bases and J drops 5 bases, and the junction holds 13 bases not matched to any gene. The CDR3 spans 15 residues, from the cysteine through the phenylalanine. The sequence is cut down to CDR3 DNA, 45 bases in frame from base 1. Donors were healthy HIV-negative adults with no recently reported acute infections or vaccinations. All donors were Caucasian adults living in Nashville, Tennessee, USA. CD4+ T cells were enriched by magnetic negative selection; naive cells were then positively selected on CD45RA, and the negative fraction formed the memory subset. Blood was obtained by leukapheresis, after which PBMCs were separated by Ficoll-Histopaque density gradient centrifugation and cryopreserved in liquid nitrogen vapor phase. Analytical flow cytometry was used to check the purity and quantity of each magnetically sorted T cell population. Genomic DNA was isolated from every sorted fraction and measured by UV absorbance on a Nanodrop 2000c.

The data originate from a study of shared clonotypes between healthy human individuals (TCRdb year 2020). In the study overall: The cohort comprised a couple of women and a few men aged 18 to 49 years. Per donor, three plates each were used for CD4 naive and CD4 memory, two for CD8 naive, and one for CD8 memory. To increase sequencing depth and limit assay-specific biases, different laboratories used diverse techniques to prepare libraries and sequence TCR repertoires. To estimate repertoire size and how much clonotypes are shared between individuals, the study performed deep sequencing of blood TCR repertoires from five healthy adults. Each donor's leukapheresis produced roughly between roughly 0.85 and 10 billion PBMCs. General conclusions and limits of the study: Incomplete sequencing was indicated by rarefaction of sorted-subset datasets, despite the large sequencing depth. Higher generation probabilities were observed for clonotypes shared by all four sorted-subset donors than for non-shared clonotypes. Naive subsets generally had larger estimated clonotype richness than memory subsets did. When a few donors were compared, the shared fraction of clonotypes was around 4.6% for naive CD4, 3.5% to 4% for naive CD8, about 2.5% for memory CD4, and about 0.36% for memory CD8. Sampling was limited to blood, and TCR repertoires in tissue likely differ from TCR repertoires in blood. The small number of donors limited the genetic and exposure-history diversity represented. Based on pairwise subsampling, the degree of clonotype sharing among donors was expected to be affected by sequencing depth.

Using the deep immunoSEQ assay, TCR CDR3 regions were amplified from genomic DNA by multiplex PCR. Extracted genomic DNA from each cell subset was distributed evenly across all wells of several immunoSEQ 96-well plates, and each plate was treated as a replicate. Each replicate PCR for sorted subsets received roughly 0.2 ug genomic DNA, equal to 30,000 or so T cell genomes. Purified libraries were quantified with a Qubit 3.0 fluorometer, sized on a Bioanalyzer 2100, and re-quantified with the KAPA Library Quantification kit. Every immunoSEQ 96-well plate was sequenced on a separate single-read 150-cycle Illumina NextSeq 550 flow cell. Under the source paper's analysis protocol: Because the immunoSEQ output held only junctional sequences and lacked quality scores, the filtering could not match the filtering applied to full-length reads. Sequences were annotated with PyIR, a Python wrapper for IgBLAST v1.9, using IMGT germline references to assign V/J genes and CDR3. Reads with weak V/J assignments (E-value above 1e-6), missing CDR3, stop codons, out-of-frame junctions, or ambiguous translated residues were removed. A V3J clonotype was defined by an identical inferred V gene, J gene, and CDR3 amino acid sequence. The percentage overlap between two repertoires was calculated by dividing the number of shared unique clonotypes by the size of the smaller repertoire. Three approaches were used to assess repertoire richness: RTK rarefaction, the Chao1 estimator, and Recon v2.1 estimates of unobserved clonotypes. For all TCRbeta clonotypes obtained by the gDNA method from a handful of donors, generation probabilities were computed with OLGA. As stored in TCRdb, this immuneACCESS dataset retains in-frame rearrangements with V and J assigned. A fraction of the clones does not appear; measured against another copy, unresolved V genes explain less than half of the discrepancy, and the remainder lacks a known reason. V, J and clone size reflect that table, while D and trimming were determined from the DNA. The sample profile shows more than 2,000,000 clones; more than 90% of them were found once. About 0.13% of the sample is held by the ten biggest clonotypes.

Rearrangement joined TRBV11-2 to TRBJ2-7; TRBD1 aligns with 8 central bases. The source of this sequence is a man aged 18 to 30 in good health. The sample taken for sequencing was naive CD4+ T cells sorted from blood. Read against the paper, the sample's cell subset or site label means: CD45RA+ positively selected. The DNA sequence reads TGTGCCAGCAACAATAAACAGGGGGTTTCAAACGAGCAGTACTTC. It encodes CASNNKQGVSNEQYF.